This TCR beta chain is drawn from a study of OX40 agonist ivuxolimab in advanced cancers. The data were produced by immunoSEQ multiplex PCR, yet TCRdb's version contains in-frame clones alone and is incomplete. The sample has roughly 64,000 clones; around 93% are singletons. The germline CDR1 and CDR2 sequences are SGDLS and YYNGEE. The CDR3 has 15 residues. V dropped 1 base and J dropped 4 bases, with 11 bases sitting between them. As to this clone: Its antigen is as yet unknown.

Study-level findings and limits: Expanded clones belonging to CD8+ T cells outnumbered, on average, those of CD4+.

The sequences come from CD4+ or CD8+ T cells sorted from blood, collected in a trial of the OX40 agonist ivuxolimab. V is TRBV9 and J is TRBJ2-2; tentative D call: TRBD2 (5 bases). This TCR derives from an adult with an advanced solid tumor such as melanoma, head and neck, liver or kidney cancer. The CDR3, as DNA: TGTGCCAGCAGCGTAAATAGCGTTGCCACCGGGGAGCTGTTTTTT. Protein: CASSVNSVATGELFF.